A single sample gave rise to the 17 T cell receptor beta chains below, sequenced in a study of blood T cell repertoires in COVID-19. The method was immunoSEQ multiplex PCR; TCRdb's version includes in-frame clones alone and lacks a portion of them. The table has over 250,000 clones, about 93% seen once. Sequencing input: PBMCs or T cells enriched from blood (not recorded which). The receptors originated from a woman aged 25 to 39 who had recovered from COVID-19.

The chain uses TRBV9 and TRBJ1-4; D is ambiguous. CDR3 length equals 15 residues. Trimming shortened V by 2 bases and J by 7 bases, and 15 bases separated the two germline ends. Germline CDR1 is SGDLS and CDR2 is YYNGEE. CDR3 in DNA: TGTGCCAGCAGCGTGTGGCCGGACTCTGGTGAAAAACTGTTTTTT. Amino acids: CASSVWPDSGEKLFF.

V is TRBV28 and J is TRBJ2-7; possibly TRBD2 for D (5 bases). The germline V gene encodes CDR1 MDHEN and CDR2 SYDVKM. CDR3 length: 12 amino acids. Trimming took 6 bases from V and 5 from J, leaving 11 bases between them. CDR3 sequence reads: CASSFGLDEQYF. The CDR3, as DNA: TGTGCCAGCAGCTTCGGACTGGACGAGCAGTACTTC.

The chain's CDR3 is CASSLEVGQRNGYTF. The CDR3 DNA follows: TGTGCCAGCAGCTTAGAGGTGGGACAGAGGAATGGCTACACCTTC. The chain is built from TRBV7-2 and TRBJ1-2, with 7 positions matching TRBD1. Germline-derived CDR1 and CDR2 are SGHTA and FQGNSA. The junction had 8 bases not matched to a gene; V was cut back by 1 base and J by 6 bases. There are 15 residues in the CDR3.

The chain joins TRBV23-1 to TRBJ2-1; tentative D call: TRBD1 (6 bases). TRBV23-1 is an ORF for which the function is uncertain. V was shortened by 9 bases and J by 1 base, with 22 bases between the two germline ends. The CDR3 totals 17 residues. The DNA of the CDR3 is TGCGCCAGGAAGGGTCCGGCCGGACAGATTTCCTACAATGAGCAGTTCTTC. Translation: CARKGPAGQISYNEQFF.

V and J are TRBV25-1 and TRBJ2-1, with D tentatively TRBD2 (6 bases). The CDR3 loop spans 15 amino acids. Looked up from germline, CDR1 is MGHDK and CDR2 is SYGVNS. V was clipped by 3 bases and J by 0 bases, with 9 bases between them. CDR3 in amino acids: CASSERGASYNEQFF. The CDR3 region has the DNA TGTGCCAGCAGTGAGCGGGGCGCCTCCTACAATGAGCAGTTCTTC.

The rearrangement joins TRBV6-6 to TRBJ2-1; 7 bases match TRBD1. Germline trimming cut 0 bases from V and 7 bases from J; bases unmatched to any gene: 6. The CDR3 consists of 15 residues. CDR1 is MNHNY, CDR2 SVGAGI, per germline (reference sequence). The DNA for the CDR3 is TGTGCCAGCAGTTACTCAGGACAGGTATTAAATGAGCAGTTCTTC. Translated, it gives CASSYSGQVLNEQFF.

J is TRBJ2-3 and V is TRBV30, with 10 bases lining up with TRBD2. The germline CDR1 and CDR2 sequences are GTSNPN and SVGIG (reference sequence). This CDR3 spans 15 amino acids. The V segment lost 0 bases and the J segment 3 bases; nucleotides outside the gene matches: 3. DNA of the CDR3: TGTGCCTGGAGTGTAGGACTAGCGGAGACAGATACGCAGTATTTT. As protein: CAWSVGLAETDTQYF.

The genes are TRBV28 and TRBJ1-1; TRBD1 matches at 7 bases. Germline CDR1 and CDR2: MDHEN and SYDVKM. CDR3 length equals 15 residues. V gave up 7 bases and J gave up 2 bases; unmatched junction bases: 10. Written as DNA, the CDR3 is TGTGCCAGCACCGCGGGGACAGCTCACAACACTGAAGCTTTCTTT. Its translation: CASTAGTAHNTEAFF.

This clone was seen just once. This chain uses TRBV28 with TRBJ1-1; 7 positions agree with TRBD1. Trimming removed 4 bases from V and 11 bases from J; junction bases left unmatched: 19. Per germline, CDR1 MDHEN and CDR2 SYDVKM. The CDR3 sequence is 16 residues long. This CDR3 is CASSSPTLDRSLGAFF. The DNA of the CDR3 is TGTGCCAGCAGTTCCCCCACCTTGGACAGGTCCCTTGGGGCTTTCTTT.

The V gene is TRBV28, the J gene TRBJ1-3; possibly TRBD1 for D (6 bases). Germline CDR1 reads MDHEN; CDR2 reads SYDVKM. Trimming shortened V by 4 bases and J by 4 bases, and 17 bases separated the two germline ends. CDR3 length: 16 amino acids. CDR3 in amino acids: CASSSGGLSKGNTIYF. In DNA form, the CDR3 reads TGTGCCAGCAGTTCGGGGGGGCTTTCGAAAGGAAACACCATATATTTT.

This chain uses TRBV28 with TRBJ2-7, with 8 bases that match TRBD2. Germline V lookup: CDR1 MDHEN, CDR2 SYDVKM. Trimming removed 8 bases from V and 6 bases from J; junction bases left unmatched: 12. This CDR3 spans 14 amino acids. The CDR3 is CASLGVSGIVEQYF. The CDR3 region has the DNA TGTGCCAGCCTGGGGGTTAGCGGGATAGTCGAGCAGTACTTC.

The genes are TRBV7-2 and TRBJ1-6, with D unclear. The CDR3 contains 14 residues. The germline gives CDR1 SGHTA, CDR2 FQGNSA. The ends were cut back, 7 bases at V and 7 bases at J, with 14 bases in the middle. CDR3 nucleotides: TGTGCCAGCACTCAGGAGGGTAGAAATTCACCCCTCCACTTT. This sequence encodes CASTQEGRNSPLHF.

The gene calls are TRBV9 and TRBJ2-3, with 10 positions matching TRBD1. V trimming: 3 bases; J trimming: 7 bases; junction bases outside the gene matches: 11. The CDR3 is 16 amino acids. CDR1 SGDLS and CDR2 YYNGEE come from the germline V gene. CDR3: CASSGSGTGAVNTQYF. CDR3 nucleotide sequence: TGTGCCAGCAGCGGGTCCGGGACAGGGGCAGTCAATACGCAGTATTTT.

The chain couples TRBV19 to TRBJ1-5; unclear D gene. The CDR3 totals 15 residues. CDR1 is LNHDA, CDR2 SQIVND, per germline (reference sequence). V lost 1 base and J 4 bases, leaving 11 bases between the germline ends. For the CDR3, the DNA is TGTGCCAGTAGTATAGTTTGGGGAGGAAATCAGCCCCAGCATTTT. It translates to CASSIVWGGNQPQHF.

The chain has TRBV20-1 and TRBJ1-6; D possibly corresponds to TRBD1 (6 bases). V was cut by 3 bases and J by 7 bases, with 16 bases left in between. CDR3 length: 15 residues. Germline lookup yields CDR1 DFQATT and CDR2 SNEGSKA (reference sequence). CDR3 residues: CSASSPARGNSPLHF. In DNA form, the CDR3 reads TGCAGTGCTAGTTCTCCCGCGAGGGGGAATTCACCCCTCCACTTT.

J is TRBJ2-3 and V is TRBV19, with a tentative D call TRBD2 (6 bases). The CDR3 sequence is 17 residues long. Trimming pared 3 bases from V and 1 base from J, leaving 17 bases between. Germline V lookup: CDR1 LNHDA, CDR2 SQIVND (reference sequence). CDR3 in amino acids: CASSMWGTLARTDTQYF. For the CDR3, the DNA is TGTGCCAGTAGTATGTGGGGCACACTAGCCCGCACAGATACGCAGTATTTT. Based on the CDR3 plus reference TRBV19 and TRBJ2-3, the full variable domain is DGGITQSPKYLFRKEGQNVTLSCEQNLNHDAMYWYRQDPGQGLRLIYYSQIVNDFQKGDIAEGYSVSREKKESFPLTVTSAQKNPTAFYLCASSMWGTLARTDTQYFGPGTRLTVL.

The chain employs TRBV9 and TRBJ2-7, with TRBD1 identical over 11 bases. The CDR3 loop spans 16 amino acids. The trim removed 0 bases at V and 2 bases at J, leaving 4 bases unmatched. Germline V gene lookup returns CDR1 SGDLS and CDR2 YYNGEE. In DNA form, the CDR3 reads TGTGCCAGCAGCGTAGGGACAGGGGGCCCTACCTACGAGCAGTACTTC. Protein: CASSVGTGGPTYEQYF.